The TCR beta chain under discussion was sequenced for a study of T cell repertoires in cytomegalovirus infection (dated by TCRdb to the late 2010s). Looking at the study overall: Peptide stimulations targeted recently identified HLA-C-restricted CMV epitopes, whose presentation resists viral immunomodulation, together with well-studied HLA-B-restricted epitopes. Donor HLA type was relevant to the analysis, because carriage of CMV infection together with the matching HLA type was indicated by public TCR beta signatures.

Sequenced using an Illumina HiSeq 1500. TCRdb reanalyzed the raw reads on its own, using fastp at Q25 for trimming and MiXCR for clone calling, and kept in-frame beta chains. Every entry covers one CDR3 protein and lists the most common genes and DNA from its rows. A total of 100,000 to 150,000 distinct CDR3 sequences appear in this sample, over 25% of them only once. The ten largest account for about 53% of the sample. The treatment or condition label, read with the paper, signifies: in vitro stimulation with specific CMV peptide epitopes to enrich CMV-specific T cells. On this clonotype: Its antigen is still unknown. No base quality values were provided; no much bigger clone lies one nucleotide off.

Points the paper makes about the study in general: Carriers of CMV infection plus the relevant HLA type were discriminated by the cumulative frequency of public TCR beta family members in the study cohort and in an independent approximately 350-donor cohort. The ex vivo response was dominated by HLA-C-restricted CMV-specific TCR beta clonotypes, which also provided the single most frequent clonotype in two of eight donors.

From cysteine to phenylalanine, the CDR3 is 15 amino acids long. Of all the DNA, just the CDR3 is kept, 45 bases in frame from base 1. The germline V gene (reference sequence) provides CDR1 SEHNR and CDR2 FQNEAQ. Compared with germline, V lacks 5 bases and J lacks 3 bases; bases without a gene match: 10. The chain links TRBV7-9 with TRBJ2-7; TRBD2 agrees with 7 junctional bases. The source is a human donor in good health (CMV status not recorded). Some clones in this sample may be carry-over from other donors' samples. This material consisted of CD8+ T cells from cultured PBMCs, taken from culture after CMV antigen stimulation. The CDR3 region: CASSRDYSIDYEQYF. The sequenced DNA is TGTGCCAGCAGCCGGGACTACTCTATAGACTACGAGCAGTACTTC.